A single sample is the source of the 13 T cell receptor beta chains below, sequenced in a study of blood T cell repertoires in COVID-19. Some clones are missing from TCRdb's copy, which holds only in-frame ones; the method was immunoSEQ multiplex PCR. The sample includes about 140,000 clones, around nine tenths seen only once; the top ten take roughly 5%. The sequenced sample consisted of peripheral blood. Receptors were obtained from a human donor in a cohort sampled during active COVID-19.

This clone has just one count. The chain is built from TRBV19 and TRBJ2-2; TRBD2 aligns across 9 bases. V lost 6 bases, J lost 4 bases, and 6 bases stayed unmatched. The CDR3 loop spans 15 amino acids. CDR1 and CDR2 (germline): LNHDA, SQIVND (reference sequence). For the CDR3, the DNA is TGTGCCAGTAGCCAAGGAGCGGGAGGCACCGGGGAGCTGTTTTTT. It encodes CASSQGAGGTGELFF.

J is TRBJ1-6 and V is TRBV27; no definite D call. The CDR3 totals 15 residues. V was cut by 1 base and J by 5 bases, with 9 bases left in between. Germline values: CDR1 MNHEY, CDR2 SMNVEV (reference sequence). The CDR3 sequence is CASSLWAVDNSPLHF. In nucleotides, the CDR3 is TGTGCCAGCAGTTTATGGGCAGTCGATAATTCACCCCTCCACTTT.

The chain combines TRBV7-9 with TRBJ2-5, with a possible D match to TRBD2 (5 bases). The CDR3 spans 14 residues. Trimming stripped 3 bases from V and 1 base from J, with 9 bases between. The germline CDR1 and CDR2 sequences are SEHNR and FQNEAQ (reference sequence). The CDR3 DNA follows: TGTGCCAGCAGCTTCTCGGGATCCCAAGAGACCCAGTACTTC. Translating it yields CASSFSGSQETQYF.

The V and J genes are TRBV2 and TRBJ1-5, with 10 bases matching TRBD1. The germline V gene has CDR1 SNHLY and CDR2 FYNNEI. The CDR3 is made up of 15 amino acids. V shed 6 bases, J shed 5 bases, and the junction held 7 bases outside the gene matches. The CDR3 region is CASRDDRGLDQPQHF. In DNA, the CDR3 is TGTGCCAGCAGAGACGACAGGGGGCTTGATCAGCCCCAGCATTTT. The full variable domain, with the rest looked up from reference TRBV2 and TRBJ1-5, is EPEVTQTPSHQVTQMGQEVILRCVPISNHLYFYWYRQILGQKVEFLVSFYNNEISEKSEIFDDQFSVERPDGSNFTLKIRSTKLEDSAMYFCASRDDRGLDQPQHFGDGTRLSIL.

This clone was observed once. The CDR3: CASRPDLYGGVNTEAFF. For the CDR3, the DNA is TGTGCCAGCAGGCCCGACTTATATGGCGGGGTGAACACTGAAGCTTTCTTT. V usage is TRBV28 and J usage is TRBJ1-1; D call uncertain. The length of the CDR3 is 17 residues. The germline V gene has CDR1 MDHEN and CDR2 SYDVKM. V lost 6 bases, J lost 0 bases, and 20 bases lay in between.

V and J are TRBV28 and TRBJ2-7; 13 bases agree with TRBD2. The CDR3 totals 18 residues. The germline CDR1 and CDR2 sequences are MDHEN and SYDVKM. J gave up 3 bases and V 1 base, and 9 bases lay outside the gene matches. As DNA, the CDR3 is TGTGCCAGCAGTTTATTCTGGACTAGCGGGAGTTCGGGCTACGAGCAGTACTTC. Translated: CASSLFWTSGSSGYEQYF.

This sequence joins TRBV3-1 (or the pseudogene TRBV3-2) and TRBJ2-2, with 16 positions matching TRBD2. The CDR3 is 18 amino acids. The germline V gene has CDR1 LGHDT and CDR2 YNNKEL (reference sequence). V was clipped by 4 bases and J by 5 bases; unmatched bases: 7. The CDR3 region has the DNA TGTGCCAGCAGCCCCCGCGGGACTAGCGGGAGGGTTACCGGGGAGCTGTTTTTT. Its translation is CASSPRGTSGRVTGELFF.

The chain couples TRBV15 to TRBJ2-7; D is perhaps TRBD2 (6 bases). The ends were cut back, 0 bases at V and 3 bases at J, with 15 bases in the middle. Germline V gene lookup returns CDR1 LNHNV and CDR2 YYDKDF (reference sequence). The CDR3 covers 16 residues. The CDR3 nucleotides read TGTGCCACCAGCAGAGAGGCGGGGCAGGGAGTCTACGAGCAGTACTTC. Translation gives CATSREAGQGVYEQYF.

This clone came up a few times. The chain has TRBV15 and TRBJ2-7; a possible D gene is TRBD1 (7 bases). The CDR3 totals 15 residues. V dropped 5 bases and J dropped 5 bases, with 19 bases sitting between them. Germline CDR1 and CDR2: LNHNV and YYDKDF (reference sequence). The CDR3 DNA follows: TGTGCCACCAGCGGCTCGACAGGGAGGAGGGACGAGCAGTACTTC. Encoded protein: CATSGSTGRRDEQYF.

The CDR3 bases are TGTGCCAGCAGCCCCCGGGGACAGGTCTTTAGTCATGAGCAGTTCTTC. Protein product: CASSPRGQVFSHEQFF. V usage is TRBV7-9 and J usage is TRBJ2-1; 8 bases are shared with TRBD1. This CDR3 region has 16 residues. Germline values: CDR1 SEHNR, CDR2 FQNEAQ (reference sequence). The V segment lost 5 bases and the J segment 8 bases; nucleotides outside the gene matches: 14.

V and J are TRBV6-1 and TRBJ2-1; 9 nucleotides agree with TRBD2. CDR1 is MNHNS and CDR2 is SASEGT in the germline V gene. The V gene end was trimmed by 4 bases and the J gene end by 9 bases; junction bases not matched to a gene: 10. The CDR3 runs to 15 residues. The CDR3, as DNA: TGTGCCAGCAGTGTAGCGGGGGCCCCTCCAATTGAGCAGTTCTTC. Translated, it gives CASSVAGAPPIEQFF.

This clone has a single count. This chain uses TRBV2 with TRBJ1-5, with a tentative D call TRBD1 (6 bases). The length of the CDR3 is 16 residues. V lost 6 bases, J lost 2 bases, and 17 bases lay in between. From germline, CDR1 is SNHLY and CDR2 FYNNEI. DNA for the CDR3: TGTGCCAGCAGAAATAGCCAGGGGAGTCGCAATCAGCCCCAGCATTTT. It encodes CASRNSQGSRNQPQHF.

This clone was detected only once. This rearrangement joins TRBV5-4 to TRBJ1-4; D possibly corresponds to TRBD1 (6 bases). V dropped 3 bases and J dropped 8 bases, with 14 bases sitting between them. The germline CDR1 and CDR2 sequences are SGHNT and YYREEE (reference sequence). The CDR3 contains 14 residues. The CDR3 nucleotides read TGTGCCAGCAGCTCCGACAGGATGCAAGAAAAACTGTTTTTT. Protein: CASSSDRMQEKLFF.